This T cell receptor (beta chain) was captured by sequencing in a study of T cell clonotyping in hematopoietic cell transplantation. Study-level information: Recipients' pretransplant samples followed cytoreduction.

The table came from immunoSEQ multiplex PCR; TCRdb's copy has only in-frame clones and leaves some out. The top ten clones hold under 7% of a sample with tens of thousands of clones, approximately 80% of them seen once. Details on this clone: Its antigen remains unknown.

Time point of the sample: recipient sample about 28 days before transplant, after cytoreduction. Study results and limitations: Higher Inverse Simpson Index values in graft donor and pretransplant recipient predicted broader posttransplant TCR diversity.

Material: peripheral blood mononuclear cells, obtained before stem cell transplant. The receptor's source is a woman aged 25 to 39 with chronic myeloid leukemia. Some clones in this sample may be carry-over from other donors' samples.

The CDR3 spells CASSRQGDTGELFF. CDR3 in DNA: TGTGCCAGCAGCCGACAGGGCGACACCGGGGAGCTGTTTTTT. This chain links TRBV7-2 with TRBJ2-2; 7 bases fit TRBD1. This CDR3 contains 14 residues. V shed 5 bases, J shed 3 bases, and the junction held 3 bases outside the gene matches. CDR1 and CDR2 from the germline V gene are SGHTA and FQGNSA.